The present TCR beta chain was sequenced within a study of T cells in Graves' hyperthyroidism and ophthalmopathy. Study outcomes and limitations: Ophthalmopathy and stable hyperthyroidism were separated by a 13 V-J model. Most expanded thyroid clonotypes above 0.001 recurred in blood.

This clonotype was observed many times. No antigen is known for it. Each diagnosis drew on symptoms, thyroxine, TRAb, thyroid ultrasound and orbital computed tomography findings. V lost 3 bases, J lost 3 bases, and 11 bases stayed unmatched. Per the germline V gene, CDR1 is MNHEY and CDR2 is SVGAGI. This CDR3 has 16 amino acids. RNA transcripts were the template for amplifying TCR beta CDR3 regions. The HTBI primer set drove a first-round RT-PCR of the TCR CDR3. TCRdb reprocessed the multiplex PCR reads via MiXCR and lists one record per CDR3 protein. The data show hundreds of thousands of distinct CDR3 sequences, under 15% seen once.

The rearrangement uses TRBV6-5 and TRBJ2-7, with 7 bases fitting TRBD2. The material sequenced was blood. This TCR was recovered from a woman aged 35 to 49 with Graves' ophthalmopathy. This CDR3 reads CASSYKQTSYGYEQYF. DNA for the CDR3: TGTGCCAGCAGTTATAAACAGACTAGCTATGGCTACGAGCAGTACTTC.